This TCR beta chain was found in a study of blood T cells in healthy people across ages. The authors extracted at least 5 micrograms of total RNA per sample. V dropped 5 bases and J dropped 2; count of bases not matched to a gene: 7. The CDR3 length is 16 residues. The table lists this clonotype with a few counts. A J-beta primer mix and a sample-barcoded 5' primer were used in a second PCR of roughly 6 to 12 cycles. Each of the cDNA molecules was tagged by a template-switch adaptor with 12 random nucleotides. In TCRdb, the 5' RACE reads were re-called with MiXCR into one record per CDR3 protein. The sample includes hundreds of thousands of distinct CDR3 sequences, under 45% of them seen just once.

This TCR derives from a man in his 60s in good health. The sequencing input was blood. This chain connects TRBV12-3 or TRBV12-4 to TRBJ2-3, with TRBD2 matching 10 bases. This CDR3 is CASSPTLAGNTDTQYF. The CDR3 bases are TGTGCCAGCAGTCCTACACTAGCGGGGAACACAGATACGCAGTATTTT.